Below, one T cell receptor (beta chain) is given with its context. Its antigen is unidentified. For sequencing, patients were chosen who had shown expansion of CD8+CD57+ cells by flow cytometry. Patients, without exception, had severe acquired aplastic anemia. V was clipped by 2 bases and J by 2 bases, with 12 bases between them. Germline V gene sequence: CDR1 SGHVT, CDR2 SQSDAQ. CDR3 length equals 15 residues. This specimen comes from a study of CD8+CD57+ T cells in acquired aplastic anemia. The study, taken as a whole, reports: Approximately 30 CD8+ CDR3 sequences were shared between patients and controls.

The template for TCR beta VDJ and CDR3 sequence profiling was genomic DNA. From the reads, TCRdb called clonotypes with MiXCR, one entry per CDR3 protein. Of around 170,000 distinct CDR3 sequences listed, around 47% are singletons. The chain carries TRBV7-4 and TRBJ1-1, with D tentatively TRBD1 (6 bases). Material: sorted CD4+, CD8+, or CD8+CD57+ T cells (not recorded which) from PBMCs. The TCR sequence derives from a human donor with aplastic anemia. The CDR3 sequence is CASSLRRGLNTEAFF. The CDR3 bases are TGTGCCAGCAGCTTACGCAGGGGACTCAACACTGAAGCTTTCTTT.